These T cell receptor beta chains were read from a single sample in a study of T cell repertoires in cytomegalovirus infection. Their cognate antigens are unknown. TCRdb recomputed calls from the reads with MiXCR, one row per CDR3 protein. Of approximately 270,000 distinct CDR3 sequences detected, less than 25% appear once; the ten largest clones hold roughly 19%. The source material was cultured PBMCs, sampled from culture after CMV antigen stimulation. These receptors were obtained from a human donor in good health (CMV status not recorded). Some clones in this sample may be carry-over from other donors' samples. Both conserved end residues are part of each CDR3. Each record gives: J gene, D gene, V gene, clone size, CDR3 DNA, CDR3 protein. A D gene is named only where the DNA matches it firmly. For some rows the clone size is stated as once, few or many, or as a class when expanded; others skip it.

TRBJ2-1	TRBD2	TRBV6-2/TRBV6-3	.	TGTGCCAGCAGTTACAGTGGGACTAGCGATGAGCAGTTCTTC	CASSYSGTSDEQFF
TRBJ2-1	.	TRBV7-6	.	TGTGCCAGCACCCTGAATCAGGGATGGAATAATGAGCAGTTCTTC	CASTLNQGWNNEQFF
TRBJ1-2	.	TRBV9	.	TGTGCCAGCAGCGTAGCTCTGGCTAACTATGGCTACACCTTC	CASSVALANYGYTF
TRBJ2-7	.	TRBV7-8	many	TGTGCCAGCAGCAAGAGCTCCTACGAGCAGTACTTC	CASSKSSYEQYF
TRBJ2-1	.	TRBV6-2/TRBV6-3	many	TGTGCCAGCAGTTACCCCCGCTACAATGAGCAGTTCTTC	CASSYPRYNEQFF
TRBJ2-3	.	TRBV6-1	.	TGTGCCATCCGAATTGCCCCGGGGACGGCCGGTACGCAGTATTTT	CAIRIAPGTAGTQYF
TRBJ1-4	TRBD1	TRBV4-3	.	TGCGCCAGCAGCCAAGACTCACAGGGGTGGGAAAAACTGTTTTTT	CASSQDSQGWEKLFF
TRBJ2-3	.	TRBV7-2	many	TGTGCCAGCAGCTTAAGGTGGCGGGCTAACACAGATACGCAGTATTTT	CASSLRWRANTDTQYF
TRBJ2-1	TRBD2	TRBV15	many	TGTGCCACCAGCAGAGATCTAGGACTAGCGGGAGTCGGTCGGTTCTTC	CATSRDLGLAGVGRFF
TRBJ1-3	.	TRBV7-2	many	TGTGCCAGCAGCTTCGGGGAAGGCAGGACCATATATTTT	CASSFGEGRTIYF
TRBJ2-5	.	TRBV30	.	TGTGCCTGTGGGGGCAGAGAGACCCAGTACTTC	CACGGRETQYF
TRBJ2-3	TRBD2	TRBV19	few	TGTGCCAGTAGTATAGAATTCTCTAGCGGCTTCACAGATACGCAGTATTTT	CASSIEFSSGFTDTQYF
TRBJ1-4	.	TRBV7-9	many	TGTGCCAGCAGCTCGGGCCTGCGGGAAAAACTGTTTTTT	CASSSGLREKLFF
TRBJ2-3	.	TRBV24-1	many	TGTGCCACCAGTGATTCGGGAGCTGGAGATACGCAGTATTTT	CATSDSGAGDTQYF
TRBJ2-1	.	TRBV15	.	TGTGCCACCAGCAGAGATCCGGGTCGGCGCGACAATGAGCAGTTCTTC	CATSRDPGRRDNEQFF
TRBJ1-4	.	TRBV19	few	TGTGCCAGTAGTGGAGGGGTGGCAACTAATGAAAAACTGTTTTTT	CASSGGVATNEKLFF
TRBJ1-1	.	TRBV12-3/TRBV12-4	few	TGTGCCAGCAGACCAGGGGCGGAATCGAACACTGAAGCTTTCTTT	CASRPGAESNTEAFF
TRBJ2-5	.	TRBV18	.	TGTGCCAGCTCACCACCTGGGGGAGAAGAGACCCAGTACTTC	CASSPPGGEETQYF
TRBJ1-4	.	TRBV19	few	TGTGCCAGTAACCCAGGGAGGGAAAAACTGTTTTTT	CASNPGREKLFF
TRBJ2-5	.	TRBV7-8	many	TGTGCCAGCAGCTTAGATAGGGGGGGTTCAGAGACCCAGTACTTC	CASSLDRGGSETQYF
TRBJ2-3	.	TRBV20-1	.	TGCAGTGCTAGCCAAGGGATAATAGATACGCAGTATTTT	CSASQGIIDTQYF
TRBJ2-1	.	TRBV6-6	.	TGTGCCAGCAGTTCGACACTTATCCCCGGTGAGCAGTTCTTC	CASSSTLIPGEQFF
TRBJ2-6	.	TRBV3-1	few	TGTGCCAGCAGCCAAGCCGGGGGCTTCTCTGGGGCCAACGTCCTGACTTTC	CASSQAGGFSGANVLTF
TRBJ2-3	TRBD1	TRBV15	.	TGTGCCACCGCTCCAGAAGGGGGCGGGACAGATACGCAGTATTTT	CATAPEGGGTDTQYF
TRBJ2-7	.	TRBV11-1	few	TGTGCCAGCAGCTTATCCCCCAGCTCCTACGAGCAGTACTTC	CASSLSPSSYEQYF
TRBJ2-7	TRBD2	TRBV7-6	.	TGTGCCAGCAGCTTAGAGCTAGCGGGATTTAACCCCTACGAGCAGTACTTC	CASSLELAGFNPYEQYF
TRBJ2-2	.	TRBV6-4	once	TGTGCCAGCAGTGGGGGGATGAACACCGGGGAGCTGTTTTTT	CASSGGMNTGELFF
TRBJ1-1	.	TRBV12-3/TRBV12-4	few	TGTGCCAGCAGTTGGCGAAGGTCAAACACTGAAGCTTTCTTT	CASSWRRSNTEAFF
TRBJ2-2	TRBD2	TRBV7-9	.	TGTGCCAGCAGTTCTGGGACTAGCGGGAGTCGGACCGGGGAGCTGTTTTTT	CASSSGTSGSRTGELFF
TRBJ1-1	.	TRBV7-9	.	TGTGCCATCAAGGACACTGAAGCTTTCTTT	CAIKDTEAFF
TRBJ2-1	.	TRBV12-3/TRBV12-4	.	TGTGCCAGCAGAACCGCCAATGAGCAGTTCTTC	CASRTANEQFF
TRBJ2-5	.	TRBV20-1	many	TGCAGTGCTACTGAGGGCGCAGATCTGGAGACCCAGTACTTC	CSATEGADLETQYF
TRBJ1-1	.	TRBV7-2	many	TGTGCCAGCAGCTTAGGATATGGGCAAAACACTGAAGCTTTCTTT	CASSLGYGQNTEAFF
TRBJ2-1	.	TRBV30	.	TGTGCCTGGACTAGCTCCTGGGGTGAGCAGTTCTTC	CAWTSSWGEQFF
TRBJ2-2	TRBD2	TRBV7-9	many	TGTGCCACCACCGGGACTAGCGGGAGGGTTGACACCGGGGAGCTGTTTTTT	CATTGTSGRVDTGELFF
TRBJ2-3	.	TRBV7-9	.	TGTGCCAGCAGCTTATTTCCCAGGGTAACAGATACGCAGTATTTT	CASSLFPRVTDTQYF
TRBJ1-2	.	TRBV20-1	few	TGCAGTGCTAGAGCCGCGGCCGAGGGAGGGATCTATGGCTACACCTTC	CSARAAAEGGIYGYTF
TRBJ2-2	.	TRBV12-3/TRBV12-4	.	TGTGCCAGCAGTACCCTCCAAAACGGGGAGCTGTTTTTT	CASSTLQNGELFF
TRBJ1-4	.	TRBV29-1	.	TGCAGCGTTACAAAGGGACATCCGTCTGAAAAACTGTTTTTT	CSVTKGHPSEKLFF
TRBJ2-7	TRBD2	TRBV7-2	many	TGTGCCAGCAGCTTGGGACTAGTCTACGAGCAGTACTTC	CASSLGLVYEQYF
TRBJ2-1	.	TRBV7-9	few	TGTGCCAGCAGCCTTGAAGAAGCCCTAGGGAATGAGCAGTTCTTC	CASSLEEALGNEQFF
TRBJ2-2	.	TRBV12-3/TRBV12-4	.	TGTGCCAGCAGCAGGGGTACGAGGGGCACCGGGGAGCTGTTTTTT	CASSRGTRGTGELFF
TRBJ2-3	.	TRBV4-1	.	TGCGCCAGCAGCCAAGGCCGGCGGGACTCAATACATAATACGCAGTATTTT	CASSQGRRDSIHNTQYF